The clone carrying this T cell receptor (beta chain) appeared once. Other DNA sequences within the sample encode an identical CDR3. TCRdb's copy holds only in-frame clones and misses some; the assay was immunoSEQ multiplex PCR. This sample has some 42,000 clones, with roughly 91% found just once. This entry belongs to a study of T cell changes during pregnancy in multiple sclerosis. The germline V gene encodes CDR1 SQVTM and CDR2 ANQGSEA. This CDR3 is built from 12 residues. V was trimmed by 6 bases and J by 0 bases, leaving 5 bases between them. V gene TRBV29-1 combines with J gene TRBJ1-4; D uncertain. Here the sequenced sample was CD4+ T cells from peripheral blood mononuclear cells, taken in the third trimester of pregnancy. The sequence was collected from a female donor with multiple sclerosis, enrolled in a pregnancy study. The CDR3, as DNA: TGCAGCGTCTTAGCAACTAATGAAAAACTGTTTTTT. Translated: CSVLATNEKLFF.